A selection of T cell receptor beta chains follows, all from one sample in a study of CD8+ T cells in alopecia areata. Clones were sequenced by immunoSEQ multiplex PCR, and TCRdb holds only the in-frame ones, with some missing. The sample lists 110,000 to 150,000 clones, more than 55% seen once, with roughly a third in the top ten. The sample taken for sequencing was CD8+ T cells sorted from blood. All receptors derive from a human donor in good health. Both conserved end residues are part of each CDR3. The D gene is left open where the match is weak. Some rows have no size entry. The others give once, few or many, or a class for an expanded clone.

clone_size	v_call	j_call	d_call	cdr3_aa	cdr3_nt
-	TRBV6-5	TRBJ2-7	TRBD2	CASSYSAGGPREQYF	TGTGCCAGCAGTTACTCGGCGGGAGGGCCGCGGGAGCAGTACTTC
-	TRBV7-8	TRBJ2-1	TRBD2	CASSLLPGLAGIYEQFF	TGTGCCAGCAGCTTACTCCCCGGACTAGCGGGTATATATGAGCAGTTCTTC
-	TRBV28	TRBJ2-5	-	CASSFGRGRRETQYF	TGTGCCAGCAGTTTTGGGAGGGGGCGGAGAGAGACCCAGTACTTC
-	TRBV2	TRBJ2-1	-	CASSDRTGGDNEQFF	TGTGCCAGCAGTGATAGAACAGGCGGCGACAATGAGCAGTTCTTC
-	TRBV15	TRBJ2-1	-	CATSRVRRDEQFF	TGTGCCACCAGCAGAGTTCGACGAGACGAGCAGTTCTTC
-	TRBV6-5	TRBJ2-7	TRBD1	CASSRDRKREQYF	TGTGCCAGCAGTCGGGACAGGAAGCGCGAGCAGTACTTC
-	TRBV9	TRBJ2-7	-	CASSVGPSYEQYF	TGTGCCAGCAGCGTTGGACCCTCCTACGAGCAGTACTTC
-	TRBV19	TRBJ1-1	-	CASSIIRASNTEAFF	TGTGCCAGTAGTATAATCAGGGCCTCGAACACTGAAGCTTTCTTT
few	TRBV29-1	TRBJ2-1	-	CSVEDPGDYNEQFF	TGCAGCGTTGAAGATCCGGGAGACTACAATGAGCAGTTCTTC
-	TRBV5-1	TRBJ2-7	-	CASSPGTGWVVYEQYF	TGCGCCAGCAGCCCGGGGACGGGCTGGGTGGTGTACGAGCAGTACTTC
-	TRBV27	TRBJ1-5	-	CASSLSDGVSQPQHF	TGTGCCAGCAGTTTATCGGACGGGGTGAGCCAGCCCCAGCATTTT
few	TRBV27	TRBJ2-1	-	CASSEYNEQFF	TGTGCCAGCAGTGAATACAATGAGCAGTTCTTC
-	TRBV9	TRBJ2-6	-	CASSVGGTPFSGANVLTF	TGTGCCAGCAGCGTAGGGGGGACCCCTTTCTCTGGGGCCAACGTCCTGACTTTC
-	TRBV9	TRBJ1-2	TRBD1	CASSPQTGAGGYTF	TGTGCCAGCAGCCCCCAGACAGGGGCAGGTGGCTACACCTTC
-	TRBV2	TRBJ1-2	TRBD1	CASSQGQADGYTF	TGTGCCAGCAGTCAAGGACAGGCCGATGGCTACACCTTC
-	TRBV29-1	TRBJ2-5	TRBD1	CSVEDQSGGQETQYF	TGCAGCGTTGAAGATCAGTCAGGGGGCCAAGAGACCCAGTACTTC
few	TRBV29-1	TRBJ2-7	TRBD2	CSVEGTSGSAEQYF	TGCAGCGTTGAAGGGACTAGCGGGAGTGCCGAGCAGTACTTC
-	TRBV7-3	TRBJ2-2	TRBD2	CASSLSGTSSELFF	TGTGCCAGCAGCTTAAGTGGGACTAGTTCGGAGCTGTTTTTT
-	TRBV9	TRBJ1-2	-	CASSGVDYGYTF	TGTGCCAGCAGCGGGGTTGACTATGGCTACACCTTC
-	TRBV27	TRBJ2-7	-	CASSFQGSYEQYF	TGTGCCAGCAGTTTTCAGGGATCCTACGAGCAGTACTTC
few	TRBV6-6	TRBJ2-1	-	CASSYGDEQFF	TGTGCCAGCAGTTACGGGGATGAGCAGTTCTTC
-	TRBV27	TRBJ1-3	-	CASSSTGHSGNTIYF	TGTGCCAGCAGCTCGACAGGACACTCTGGAAACACCATATATTTT
-	TRBV30	TRBJ2-1	TRBD1	CACFYRDRGRNEQFF	TGTGCCTGCTTTTACCGGGACAGGGGGCGAAATGAGCAGTTCTTC
-	TRBV30	TRBJ2-3	TRBD2	CAWSPPPGLADTDTQYF	TGTGCCTGGAGTCCACCACCGGGACTAGCGGATACAGATACGCAGTATTTT
few	TRBV11-1	TRBJ1-1	-	CASSFTRQLNTEAFF	TGTGCCAGCAGCTTTACCCGACAGCTGAACACTGAAGCTTTCTTT
few	TRBV29-1	TRBJ2-1	TRBD2	CSASVAGGPYEQFF	TGCAGCGCCTCGGTAGCGGGAGGGCCGTATGAGCAGTTCTTC
-	TRBV7-9	TRBJ2-7	-	CASSLDEQYF	TGTGCCAGCAGCTTGGACGAGCAGTACTTC
-	TRBV6-5	TRBJ2-7	-	CASSHSVLGEQYF	TGTGCCAGCAGCCATTCCGTTCTAGGCGAGCAGTACTTC
-	TRBV5-1	TRBJ1-2	-	CASSLAGALYGYTF	TGCGCCAGCAGCTTGGCAGGGGCGCTCTATGGCTACACCTTC
-	TRBV5-1	TRBJ1-5	-	CASSSYSNQPQHF	TGCGCCAGCAGCTCATATAGCAATCAGCCCCAGCATTTT
-	TRBV6-6	TRBJ2-2	TRBD2	CASSYSTSGWEELFF	TGTGCCAGCAGTTATTCGACTAGCGGTTGGGAGGAGCTGTTTTTT
once	TRBV29-1	TRBJ2-1	TRBD2	CSVEPSGYNEQFF	TGCAGCGTTGAACCTAGCGGTTACAATGAGCAGTTCTTC
-	TRBV30	TRBJ1-2	TRBD1	CAWSPQTGGYTF	TGTGCCTGGAGTCCACAGACAGGGGGCTACACCTTC
-	TRBV13	TRBJ2-1	TRBD2	CASSSFSGRAQNEQFF	TGTGCCAGCAGCTCGTTTAGCGGGAGGGCCCAAAATGAGCAGTTCTTC
few	TRBV9	TRBJ2-2	-	CASSPGRANTGELFF	TGTGCCAGCAGCCCTGGACGAGCGAACACCGGGGAGCTGTTTTTT
-	TRBV27	TRBJ2-2	-	CASSPPLSGELFF	TGTGCCAGCAGTCCCCCCCTGTCCGGGGAGCTGTTTTTT
-	TRBV2	TRBJ1-1	-	CASMLNTEAFF	TGTGCCAGCATGTTGAACACTGAAGCTTTCTTT
-	TRBV5-5	TRBJ1-1	-	CASSQGSWDTEAFF	TGTGCCAGCAGCCAAGGGAGCTGGGACACTGAAGCTTTCTTT
-	TRBV29-1	TRBJ1-4	-	CSVLNEKLFF	TGCAGCGTCCTTAATGAAAAACTGTTTTTT
-	TRBV7-6	TRBJ2-5	-	CASSVIETETQYF	TGTGCCAGCAGCGTTATAGAAACGGAGACCCAGTACTTC
-	TRBV7-9	TRBJ1-1	-	CASSLKTGRTEAFF	TGTGCCAGCAGCTTAAAAACAGGGCGCACTGAAGCTTTCTTT
-	TRBV7-3	TRBJ2-5	TRBD2	CASSSSDSSGRRQQYF	TGTGCCAGCAGCTCGTCCGATAGTAGCGGGAGAAGGCAGCAGTACTTC
-	TRBV10-2	TRBJ1-5	-	CASMDGNQPQHF	TGCGCCAGCATGGACGGGAATCAGCCCCAGCATTTT
few	TRBV6-5	TRBJ2-7	-	CASRLMSSYEQYF	TGTGCCAGCAGGCTCATGAGCTCCTACGAGCAGTACTTC
-	TRBV5-6	TRBJ2-5	TRBD2	CASSTGLAEETQYF	TGTGCCAGCAGCACGGGACTAGCGGAAGAGACCCAGTACTTC